This T cell receptor (beta chain) was documented in a study of T-cell reconstitution after alpha-beta-depleted transplantation in children. Unique molecular identifiers were incorporated during preparation of the TCRbeta library. MiXCR, applied by TCRdb to the PCR reads, yields one record per CDR3 protein. Among about 210,000 distinct CDR3 sequences listed, roughly 18% were seen once. Broader study findings: Once a year had passed after transplant, T-cell counts and diversity came mostly from newly produced T cells. Reportedly, only several hundred clones from non-depleted graft cells drove alpha-beta T-cell counts at about two months. Some patients owed their high day-60 TCRbeta diversity to surviving recipient T cells and thymic progenitors.

This CDR3 comprises 13 residues. The ends lost 9 bases at V and 1 base at J; junction bases unmatched: 3. Looked up from germline, CDR1 is KGHDR and CDR2 is SFDVKD. This clonotype was counted a few times. Its antigen is not known. The J gene is TRBJ2-7, the V gene TRBV24-1, with 9 bases matching TRBD2. This sequence was found in a male patient between 2 and 10 years old who had a stem cell transplant for acute lymphoblastic leukemia, so the T cells may come from the graft donor. This specimen consisted of PBMCs, mostly from graft donor cells, obtained 360 days after TCRalphabeta/CD19-depleted stem cell transplant. The CDR3 sequence is CATGAGGSYEQYF. The CDR3 nucleotides are TGTGCCACCGGGGCGGGGGGGTCCTACGAGCAGTACTTC.